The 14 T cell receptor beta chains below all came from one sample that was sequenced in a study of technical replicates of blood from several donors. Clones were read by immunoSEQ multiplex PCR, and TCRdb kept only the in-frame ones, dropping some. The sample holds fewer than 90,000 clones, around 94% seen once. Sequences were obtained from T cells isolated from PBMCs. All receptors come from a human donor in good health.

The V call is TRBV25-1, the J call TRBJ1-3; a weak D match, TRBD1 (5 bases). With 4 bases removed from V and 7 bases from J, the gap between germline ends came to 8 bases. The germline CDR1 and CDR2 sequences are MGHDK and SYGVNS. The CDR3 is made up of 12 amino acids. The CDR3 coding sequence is TGTGCCAGCAGTGTAGGGGCTAACACCATATATTTT. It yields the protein CASSVGANTIYF.

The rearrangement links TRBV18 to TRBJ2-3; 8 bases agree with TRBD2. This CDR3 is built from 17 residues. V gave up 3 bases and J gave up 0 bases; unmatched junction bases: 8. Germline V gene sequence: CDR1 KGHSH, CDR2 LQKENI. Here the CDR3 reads CASSPYGSGTSTDTQYF. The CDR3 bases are TGTGCCAGCTCACCGTATGGTAGCGGGACTAGCACAGATACGCAGTATTTT.

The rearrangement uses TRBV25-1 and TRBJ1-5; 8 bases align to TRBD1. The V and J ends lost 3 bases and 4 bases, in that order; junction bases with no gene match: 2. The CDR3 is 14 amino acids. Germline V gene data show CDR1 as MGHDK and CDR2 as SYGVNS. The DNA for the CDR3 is TGTGCCAGCAGTGAGGGACAGGATAATCAGCCCCAGCATTTT. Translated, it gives CASSEGQDNQPQHF. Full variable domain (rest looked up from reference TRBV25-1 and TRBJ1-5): EADIYQTPRYLVIGTGKKITLECSQTMGHDKMYWYQQDPGMELHLIHYSYGVNSTEKGDLSSESTVSRIRTEHFPLTLESARPSHTSQYLCASSEGQDNQPQHFGDGTRLSIL.

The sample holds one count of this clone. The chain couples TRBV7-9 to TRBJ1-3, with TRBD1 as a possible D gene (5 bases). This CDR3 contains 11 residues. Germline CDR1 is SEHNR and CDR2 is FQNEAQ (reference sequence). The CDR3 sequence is CGGVSGNTIYF. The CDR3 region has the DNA TGTGGGGGGGTCTCTGGAAACACCATATATTTT.

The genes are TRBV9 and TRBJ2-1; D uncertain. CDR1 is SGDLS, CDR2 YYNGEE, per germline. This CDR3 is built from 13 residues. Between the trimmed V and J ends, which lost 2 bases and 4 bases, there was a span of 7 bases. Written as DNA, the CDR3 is TGTGCCAGCAGCGTCAATCAGTACAATGAGCAGTTCTTC. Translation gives CASSVNQYNEQFF.

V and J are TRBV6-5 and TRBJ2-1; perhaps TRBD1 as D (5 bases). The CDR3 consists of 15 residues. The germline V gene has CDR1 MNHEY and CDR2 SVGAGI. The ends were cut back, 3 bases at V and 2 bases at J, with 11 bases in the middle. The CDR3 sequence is CASSYDSSPYNEQFF. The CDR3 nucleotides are TGTGCCAGCAGTTATGACAGTTCCCCCTACAATGAGCAGTTCTTC.

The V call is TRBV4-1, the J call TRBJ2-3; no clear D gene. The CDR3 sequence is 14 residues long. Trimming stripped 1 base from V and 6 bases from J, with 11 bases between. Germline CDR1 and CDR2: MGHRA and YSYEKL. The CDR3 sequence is CASSQAFAGDTQYF. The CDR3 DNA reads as TGCGCCAGCAGCCAAGCATTTGCCGGGGATACGCAGTATTTT.

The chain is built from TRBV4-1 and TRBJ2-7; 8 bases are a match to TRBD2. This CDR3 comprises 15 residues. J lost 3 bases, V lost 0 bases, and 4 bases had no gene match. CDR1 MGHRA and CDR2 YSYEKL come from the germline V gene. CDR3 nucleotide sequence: TGCGCCAGCAGCCAAGAAACGGGGGGGCACTACGAGCAGTACTTC. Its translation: CASSQETGGHYEQYF.

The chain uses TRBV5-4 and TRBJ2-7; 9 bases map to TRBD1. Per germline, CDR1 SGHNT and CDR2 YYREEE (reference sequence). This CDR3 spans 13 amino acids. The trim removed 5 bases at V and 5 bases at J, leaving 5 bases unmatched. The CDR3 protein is CASRPDRGNEQYF. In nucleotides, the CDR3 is TGTGCCAGCAGGCCGGACAGGGGAAACGAGCAGTACTTC.

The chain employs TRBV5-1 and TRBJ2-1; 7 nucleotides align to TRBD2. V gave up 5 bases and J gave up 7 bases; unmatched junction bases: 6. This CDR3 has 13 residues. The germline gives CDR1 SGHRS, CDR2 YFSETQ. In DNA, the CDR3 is TGCGCCAGCAGGGCGGGAGTAGAAAATGAGCAGTTCTTC. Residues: CASRAGVENEQFF.

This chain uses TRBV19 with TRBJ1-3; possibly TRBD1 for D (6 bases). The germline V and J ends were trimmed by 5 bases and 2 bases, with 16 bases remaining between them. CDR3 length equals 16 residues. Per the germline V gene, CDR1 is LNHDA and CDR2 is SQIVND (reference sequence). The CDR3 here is CASSLTGGTPGNTIYF. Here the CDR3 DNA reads TGTGCCAGTAGTCTGACAGGCGGAACCCCTGGAAACACCATATATTTT.

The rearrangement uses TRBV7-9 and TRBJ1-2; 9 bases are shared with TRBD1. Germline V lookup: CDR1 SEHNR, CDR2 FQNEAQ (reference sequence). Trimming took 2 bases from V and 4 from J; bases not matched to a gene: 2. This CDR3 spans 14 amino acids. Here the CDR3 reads CASSLMGQGYGYTF. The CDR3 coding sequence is TGTGCCAGCAGCTTAATGGGACAGGGCTATGGCTACACCTTC.

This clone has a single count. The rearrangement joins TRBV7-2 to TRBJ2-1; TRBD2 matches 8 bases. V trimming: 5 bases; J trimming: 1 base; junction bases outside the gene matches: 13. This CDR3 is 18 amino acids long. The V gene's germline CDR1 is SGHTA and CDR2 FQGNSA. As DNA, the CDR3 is TGTGCCAGCAGCCCAGGACTAGCCCTATACAAATCCTACAATGAGCAGTTCTTC. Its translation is CASSPGLALYKSYNEQFF.

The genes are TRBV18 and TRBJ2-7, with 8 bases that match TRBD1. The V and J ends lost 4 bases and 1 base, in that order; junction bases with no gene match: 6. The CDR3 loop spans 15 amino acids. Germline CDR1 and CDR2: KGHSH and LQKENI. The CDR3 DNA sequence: TGTGCCAGCTCACAGGGACAGGCGCGATCCTACGAGCAGTACTTC. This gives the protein CASSQGQARSYEQYF.